This entry lists 31 T cell receptor beta chains sequenced from one sample in a study of beta chain features in type 1 diabetes. Whole-study results and caveats: Shorter TCRB CDR3s, moderately but significantly so, marked every one of the four CD4+ subsets in Type 1 diabetes patients.

TCRB transcripts that were expressed got sequenced, as all of the isolated RNA had been reverse transcribed. TCRdb's table, derived via immunoSEQ multiplex PCR, lists solely in-frame clones and lacks some. The repertoire holds about 340,000 clones, with 13% as singletons. Antigens of these TCRs are unknown. Sequencing was performed on naive CD4+ T cells from blood. The source of these receptors is a woman in her late teens or twenties with type 1 diabetes.

The table lists this clone with a few counts. The chain uses TRBV29-1 and TRBJ1-1; TRBD1 matches 9 bases. The CDR3 consists of 13 residues. Germline V gene sequence: CDR1 SQVTM, CDR2 ANQGSEA. The junction had 5 bases not matched to a gene; V was cut back by 6 bases and J by 3 bases. The CDR3 coding sequence is TGCAGCGTCCTCACAGGGGGCGACACTGAAGCTTTCTTT. This sequence encodes CSVLTGGDTEAFF.

This clone was detected only a few times. The chain combines TRBV5-1 with TRBJ2-5; possible D gene TRBD2, 6 bases. This CDR3 comprises 15 residues. CDR1 is SGHRS, CDR2 YFSETQ, per germline. Trimming cost V 0 bases and J 5 bases, with 14 bases left between them. CDR3 region: CASSLAGTQGETQYF. The CDR3 nucleotides are TGCGCCAGCAGCTTGGCCGGGACTCAGGGTGAGACCCAGTACTTC. The full variable domain, in which reference TRBV5-1 and TRBJ2-5 provide the parts outside the CDR3, is KAGVTQTPRYLIKTRGQQVTLSCSPISGHRSVSWYQQTPGQGLQFLFEYFSETQRNKGNFPGRFSGRQFSNSRSEMNVSTLELGDSALYLCASSLAGTQGETQYFGPGTRLLVL.

This clone was seen a few times. The J gene is TRBJ2-5, the V gene TRBV7-2, with D possibly matching TRBD1 (6 bases). Trimming took off 2 bases at V and 2 bases at J, with 9 bases between the two ends. The length of the CDR3 is 14 residues. CDR1 SGHTA and CDR2 FQGNSA come from the germline V gene. CDR3 protein: CASSLMTGQETQYF. The CDR3 bases are TGTGCCAGCAGCTTAATGACAGGACAAGAGACCCAGTACTTC.

A remark on this clone: In the same sample, other DNA sequences code for this CDR3. V and J are TRBV18 and TRBJ1-2, with D possibly matching TRBD1 (6 bases). The germline V and J ends were trimmed by 5 bases and 3 bases, with 10 bases remaining between them. CDR3 size: 13 residues. The germline gives CDR1 KGHSH, CDR2 LQKENI. The CDR3 spells CASSLRQDYGYTF. CDR3 coding DNA: TGTGCCAGCTCATTAAGACAGGACTATGGCTACACCTTC.

This clone appeared a few times. This chain connects TRBV20-1 to TRBJ2-7; D is unresolved. Trimming pared 4 bases from V and 1 base from J, leaving 5 bases between. CDR3 size: 11 residues. Per the germline V gene, CDR1 is DFQATT and CDR2 is SNEGSKA (reference sequence). CDR3 DNA sequence: TGCAGTGCTACACTGTCCTACGAGCAGTACTTC. Amino acid sequence: CSATLSYEQYF.

In this sample, this clone turned up a few times. The genes are TRBV19 and TRBJ2-7, with 8 bases that match TRBD1. This CDR3 is 15 amino acids long. Germline V gives CDR1 LNHDA, CDR2 SQIVND (reference sequence). The V gene end was trimmed by 4 bases and the J gene end by 2 bases; junction bases not matched to a gene: 7. CDR3 nucleotides: TGTGCCAGTAGTAGGGGACAGGTTTCGACCTACGAGCAGTACTTC. Its translation: CASSRGQVSTYEQYF.

The table lists this clone with a few counts. The V and J genes are TRBV7-2 and TRBJ1-2, with D perhaps matching TRBD1 (5 bases). V dropped 5 bases and J dropped 8 bases, with 30 bases sitting between them. CDR1 SGHTA and CDR2 FQGNSA come from the germline V gene. The CDR3 sequence is 18 residues long. CDR3 amino acids: CASSQKEMGRRVTGGYTF. The CDR3 DNA follows: TGTGCCAGCAGCCAGAAAGAAATGGGACGGAGGGTTACTGGAGGCTACACCTTC.

CDR3 nucleotides: TGCGCCAGCAGCTTGTCTTCAGAGACCCAGTACTTC. It is translated as CASSLSSETQYF. The chain combines TRBV5-1 with TRBJ2-5; D is uncertain. CDR3 size: 12 residues. Trimming shortened V by 1 base and J by 4 bases, and 5 bases separated the two germline ends. The V gene's germline CDR1 is SGHRS and CDR2 YFSETQ.

This chain links TRBV5-1 with TRBJ2-3; 10 bases are a match to TRBD2. Looked up from germline, CDR1 is SGHRS and CDR2 is YFSETQ. The CDR3 runs 17 residues. The trim removed 6 bases at V and 2 bases at J, leaving 12 bases unmatched. CDR3 bases: TGCGCCAGCAACCCCCTTACGACTAGCGGGTTCACAGATACGCAGTATTTT. Translated, it gives CASNPLTTSGFTDTQYF.

This clone was seen only a few times. The V gene is TRBV7-2, the J gene TRBJ2-1, with unresolved D. The CDR3 has 11 amino acids. The V gene's germline CDR1 is SGHTA and CDR2 FQGNSA. The germline V and J ends were trimmed by 4 bases and 9 bases, with 7 bases remaining between them. The CDR3 nucleotides are TGTGCCAGCAGCTCTTCAGGTGAGCAGTTCTTC. Its translation is CASSSSGEQFF.

The chain combines TRBV6-6 with TRBJ2-3; maybe TRBD1 (6 bases). The V gene's germline CDR1 is MNHNY and CDR2 SVGAGI (reference sequence). The CDR3 covers 15 residues. Trimming took 5 bases from V and 6 from J, leaving 18 bases between them. The CDR3 is CASSTRGGLGDTQYF. In nucleotides, the CDR3 is TGTGCCAGCAGTACCCGTGGGGGCCTGGGGGATACGCAGTATTTT.

This clone appeared a few times. The chain employs TRBV6-5 and TRBJ2-1; 9 bases are shared with TRBD2. Looked up from germline, CDR1 is MNHEY and CDR2 is SVGAGI. The CDR3 sequence is 15 residues long. The trim removed 5 bases at V and 4 bases at J, leaving 6 bases unmatched. CDR3: CASSPRTSGYNEQFF. The CDR3, as DNA: TGTGCCAGCAGTCCCCGCACTAGCGGGTACAATGAGCAGTTCTTC.

This clone was detected a few times. This chain links TRBV7-3 with TRBJ2-1; the match to TRBD1 covers 11 bases. Germline-derived CDR1 and CDR2 are SGHTA and FQGTGA. The CDR3 is made up of 15 amino acids. J lost 2 bases, V lost 4 bases, and 1 base had no gene match. The CDR3 sequence: CASSSGQGAYNEQFF. The CDR3 DNA is TGTGCCAGCAGCTCGGGACAGGGGGCCTACAATGAGCAGTTCTTC. The variable domain in full, with the rest retrieved from reference TRBV7-3 and TRBJ2-1, is GAGVSQTPSNKVTEKGKYVELRCDPISGHTALYWYRQSLGQGPEFLIYFQGTGAADDSGLPNDRFFAVRPEGSVSTLKIQRTERGDSAVYLCASSSGQGAYNEQFFGPGTRLTVL.

The chain joins TRBV6-4 to TRBJ2-5; 7 bases match TRBD1. Germline values: CDR1 MRHNA, CDR2 SNTAGT. With V trimmed by 0 bases and J by 2 bases, 0 bases remained unmatched. This CDR3 comprises 14 residues. CDR3 sequence: CASSDSGQQETQYF. The CDR3 nucleotides are TGTGCCAGCAGTGACTCGGGACAGCAAGAGACCCAGTACTTC.

The rearrangement joins TRBV27 to TRBJ2-2; the match to TRBD2 covers 7 bases. Unmatched junction bases numbered 2, after V lost 6 bases and J lost 1 base. Germline CDR1 MNHEY, CDR2 SMNVEV (reference sequence). This CDR3 is 14 amino acids long. Here the CDR3 reads CASRTSENTGELFF. The CDR3 DNA follows: TGTGCCAGCAGAACTAGCGAGAACACCGGGGAGCTGTTTTTT.

This chain connects TRBV9 to TRBJ1-2; TRBD1 might be the D (6 bases). There are 14 residues in the CDR3. CDR1 and CDR2 (germline): SGDLS, YYNGEE. V gave up 3 bases and J gave up 7 bases, with 16 bases separating them. CDR3 bases: TGTGCCAGCAGCGGGGGGGGCGAATCGAGTGGCTACACCTTC. Translating it yields CASSGGGESSGYTF.

The rearrangement links TRBV11-2 to TRBJ2-1; the match to TRBD2 covers 9 bases. Germline-derived CDR1 and CDR2 are SGHAT and FQNNGV. The CDR3 runs to 15 residues. With V trimmed by 5 bases and J by 4 bases, 6 bases remained unmatched. This CDR3 reads CASSQTSGPYNEQFF. CDR3 nucleotide sequence: TGTGCCAGCAGCCAGACTAGCGGCCCTTACAATGAGCAGTTCTTC.

The sample holds a few counts of this clone. The rearrangement links TRBV28 to TRBJ2-1; maybe TRBD1 (5 bases). Between the trimmed V and J ends, which lost 2 bases and 14 bases, there was a span of 10 bases. This CDR3 comprises 11 residues. Germline V gene data show CDR1 as MDHEN and CDR2 as SYDVKM. Written as DNA, the CDR3 is TGTGCCAGCAGTTTACAGGGTTCGGAGTTCTTC. Protein: CASSLQGSEFF.

This chain uses TRBV6-1 with TRBJ2-7, with 11 nucleotides matching TRBD2. Trimming took 8 bases from V and 1 from J; bases not matched to a gene: 4. The CDR3 is made up of 14 amino acids. The germline gives CDR1 MNHNS, CDR2 SASEGT. CDR3 loop: CASRLAGRSYEQYV. In DNA, the CDR3 is TGTGCCAGCCGACTAGCGGGACGATCCTACGAGCAGTACGTC.

The genes are TRBV7-2 and TRBJ2-1; 9 nucleotides line up with TRBD1. The CDR3 is made up of 14 amino acids. The germline gives CDR1 SGHTA, CDR2 FQGNSA. The V segment lost 1 base and the J segment 9 bases; nucleotides outside the gene matches: 4. As DNA, the CDR3 is TGTGCCAGCAGCTTAGTAACAGGGGGCGGTGAGCAGTTCTTC. Its translation is CASSLVTGGGEQFF.

This clone was seen more than once but under ten times. The CDR3 region is CASSSTSGRPNEQFF. In DNA form, the CDR3 reads TGTGCCAGCAGCTCGACTAGCGGGAGGCCCAATGAGCAGTTCTTC. V gene TRBV5-4 combines with J gene TRBJ2-1; 13 positions match TRBD2. The ends lost 3 bases at V and 6 bases at J; junction bases unmatched: 3. This CDR3 is built from 15 residues. Germline V lookup: CDR1 SGHNT, CDR2 YYREEE (reference sequence).

V and J are TRBV5-1 and TRBJ1-1; no clear D. CDR1 SGHRS and CDR2 YFSETQ come from the germline V gene. The V end was cut by 2 bases, the J end by 1 base, with 9 bases between. The CDR3 contains 14 residues. This CDR3 is CASSFTPPNTEAFF. The CDR3 nucleotides read TGCGCCAGCAGCTTTACACCACCGAACACTGAAGCTTTCTTT.

The chain couples TRBV18 to TRBJ1-5; 9 bases are a match to TRBD1. V shed 4 bases, J shed 2 bases, and the junction held 12 bases outside the gene matches. The CDR3 loop spans 18 amino acids. CDR1 KGHSH and CDR2 LQKENI come from the germline V gene. In DNA form, the CDR3 reads TGTGCCAGCTCACGCGGACCGGGACAGGGTGAGGGCAATCAGCCCCAGCATTTT. Its translation: CASSRGPGQGEGNQPQHF. Using reference TRBV18 and TRBJ1-5 for the parts outside the CDR3, the full variable domain is NAGVMQNPRHLVRRRGQEARLRCSPMKGHSHVYWYRQLPEEGLKFMVYLQKENIIDESGMPKERFSAEFPKEGPSILRIQQVVRGDSAAYFCASSRGPGQGEGNQPQHFGDGTRLSIL.

This clone was picked up a small number of times. The V gene is TRBV5-6, the J gene TRBJ2-1; D perhaps matches TRBD1 (6 bases). CDR3 size: 14 residues. V lost 4 bases to trimming and J lost 12 bases, with 20 bases between them. The germline V gene has CDR1 SGHDT and CDR2 YYEEEE. The CDR3 coding sequence is TGTGCCAGCAGCCCTGGATATCACAGGGACGGGCAGTTCTTC. This encodes CASSPGYHRDGQFF.

In its sample, this clone was seen a few times. This sample also contains other DNA sequences that code for the same CDR3. The chain combines TRBV5-1 with TRBJ2-5; 8 positions match TRBD2. Looked up from germline, CDR1 is SGHRS and CDR2 is YFSETQ. This CDR3 spans 14 amino acids. The J segment lost 4 bases and the V segment lost 3 bases, leaving 5 bases of the junction unmatched. CDR3 loop: CASSSGTSGETQYF. The CDR3 region has the DNA TGCGCCAGCAGCTCCGGGACTAGTGGAGAGACCCAGTACTTC.

J is TRBJ2-4 and V is TRBV4-2, with a possible D match to TRBD1 (5 bases). This CDR3 is 15 amino acids long. The germline CDR1 and CDR2 sequences are LGHNA and YNFKEQ. The V gene lost 0 bases and the J gene lost 2 bases, with 8 bases spanning the gap. The DNA for the CDR3 is TGTGCCAGCAGCCAAGACTCAGGGACCAAAAACATTCAGTACTTC. It encodes CASSQDSGTKNIQYF.

The V call is TRBV4-2, the J call TRBJ1-5, with 9 nucleotides matching TRBD1. With 4 bases clipped from V and 2 bases from J, the junction kept 12 bases outside the gene matches. The CDR3 length is 18 residues. Looked up from germline, CDR1 is LGHNA and CDR2 is YNFKEQ. DNA of the CDR3: TGTGCCAGCAGCCTGGGGACAGGGAAAGGATCCGGCAATCAGCCCCAGCATTTT. This encodes CASSLGTGKGSGNQPQHF.

This clone was found a few times. The chain couples TRBV28 to TRBJ2-6, with 7 bases matching TRBD1. Germline CDR1 reads MDHEN; CDR2 reads SYDVKM. The CDR3 length is 18 residues. The J segment lost 2 bases and the V segment lost 7 bases, leaving 14 bases of the junction unmatched. The CDR3 DNA reads as TGTGCCAGCAAAAATCGCCGGGACAGTTCTCCTGGGGCCAACGTCCTGACTTTC. This translates into CASKNRRDSSPGANVLTF.

In nucleotides, the CDR3 is TGTGCCAGCAGCCAAGATGGCTCACCATCCTACAATGAGCAGTTCTTC. Its translation: CASSQDGSPSYNEQFF. The chain links TRBV4-2 to TRBJ2-1, with no clear D. Germline V gene data show CDR1 as LGHNA and CDR2 as YNFKEQ. V was clipped by 0 bases and J by 1 base, with 10 bases between them. CDR3 size: 16 residues.

J is TRBJ2-5 and V is TRBV19, with 12 positions matching TRBD2. With 10 bases clipped from V and 5 bases from J, the junction kept 14 bases outside the gene matches. The germline CDR1 and CDR2 sequences are LNHDA and SQIVND (reference sequence). This CDR3 spans 16 amino acids. This CDR3 reads CATGPGLAGRGETQYF. CDR3 nucleotides: TGTGCCACCGGACCGGGACTAGCGGGTCGAGGGGAGACCCAGTACTTC.

The V call is TRBV29-1, the J call TRBJ1-1; perhaps TRBD1 as D (6 bases). CDR3 length: 13 amino acids. V gave up 6 bases and J gave up 1 base, with 12 bases separating them. Germline CDR1 reads SQVTM; CDR2 reads ANQGSEA. The CDR3 DNA follows: TGCAGCGTCCAACAGGGAAGGAACACTGAAGCTTTCTTT. Translating it yields CSVQQGRNTEAFF.